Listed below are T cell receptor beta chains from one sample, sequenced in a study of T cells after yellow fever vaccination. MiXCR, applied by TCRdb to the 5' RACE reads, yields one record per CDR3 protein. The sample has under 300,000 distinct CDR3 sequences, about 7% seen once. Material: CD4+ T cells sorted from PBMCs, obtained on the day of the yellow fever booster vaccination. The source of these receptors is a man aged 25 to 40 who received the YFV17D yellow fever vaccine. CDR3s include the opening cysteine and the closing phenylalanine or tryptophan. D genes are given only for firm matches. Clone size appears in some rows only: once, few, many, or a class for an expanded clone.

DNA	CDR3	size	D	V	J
TGCAGCGTTGGGACCCTGAACTCTGGGGCCAACGTCCTGACTTTC	CSVGTLNSGANVLTF	many	NA	TRBV29-1	TRBJ2-6
TGTGCCACCAGTGACCCCTCCTTGACAGGGGGCGGCTATGGCTACACCTTC	CATSDPSLTGGGYGYTF	few	TRBD1	TRBV24-1	TRBJ1-2
TGTGCCATCAGAGTGTCGGGAGGTTGGGTAGATACGCAGTATTTT	CAIRVSGGWVDTQYF	many	TRBD2	TRBV10-3	TRBJ2-3
TGTGCCAGCAGTTTATTCGGGACTAGCGGGAGATACAATGAGCAGTTCTTC	CASSLFGTSGRYNEQFF	many	TRBD2	TRBV27	TRBJ2-1
TGCGCCAGCAGGGATGGACAGGGAAGACAAGAGACCCAGTACTTC	CASRDGQGRQETQYF	many	TRBD1	TRBV5-1	TRBJ2-5
TGTGCCATCGCACCGGGGGGAGGGCACAATGAGCAGTTCTTC	CAIAPGGGHNEQFF	few	TRBD2	TRBV24-1	TRBJ2-1
TGCAGCGTTGCCCAAAGACAAAACAACAGGGTGAACTATGGCTACACCTTC	CSVAQRQNNRVNYGYTF	NA	NA	TRBV29-1	TRBJ1-2
TGTCCCAGCAGTACCCGGGACAGGGGGCTTGAGACCCAGTACTTC	CPSSTRDRGLETQYF	NA	TRBD1	TRBV7-8	TRBJ2-5
TGCAGTGCTAAATTAGCGGGAGAAAATGAGCAGTTCTTC	CSAKLAGENEQFF	NA	TRBD2	TRBV20-1	TRBJ2-1
TGTGCCAGCAGCAGAACACAGGGGGCGGCCGGGGAGCTGTTTTTT	CASSRTQGAAGELFF	NA	TRBD1	TRBV6-1	TRBJ2-2
TGTGCCAGCAGTTTAGCGCTAGGTGGCTACACCTTC	CASSLALGGYTF	NA	NA	TRBV12-3/TRBV12-4	TRBJ1-2